This T cell receptor beta chain was recovered during a study of a mutant IDH1 vaccine in newly diagnosed glioma. Across the whole study: The study gave patients eight vaccinations in weeks 1, 3, 5, 7, 11, 15, 19, 23. Beginning 4-6 weeks after radiotherapy alone, or with temozolomide cycles, vaccination took place. Antecedent treatment encompassed radiotherapy, temozolomide, or their combination; the majority received both.

Germline CDR1 is LNHNV and CDR2 is YYDKDF (reference sequence). The CDR3 has 17 amino acids. V lost 0 bases, J lost 3 bases, and 8 bases stayed unmatched. Time point described: week 11, during vaccination. Topical imiquimod was applied with each vaccine dose, which held 300 ug of mutant IDH1 20-mer peptide. Only one count was recorded for this clone. The antigen is not known. The method was immunoSEQ multiplex PCR; TCRdb's version includes in-frame clones alone and lacks a portion of them. The sample shows 45,000 to 60,000 clones, 90% to 95% of them seen only once. The source was PBMCs, collected from a glioma patient whose treatment included an IDH1 peptide vaccine. The chain links TRBV15 to TRBJ1-2, with TRBD1 matching over 9 bases. The TCR sequence derives from a man aged 50-59 years with glioma. CDR3 sequence reads: CATSRDLGTGLYYGYTF. The CDR3 DNA is TGTGCCACCAGCAGAGATCTCGGGACAGGGCTTTACTATGGCTACACCTTC. Variable domain in full (rest from reference TRBV15 and TRBJ1-2): DAMVIQNPRYQVTQFGKPVTLSCSQTLNHNVMYWYQQKSSQAPKLLFHYYDKDFNNEADTPDNFQSRRPNTSFCFLDIRSPGLGDTAMYLCATSRDLGTGLYYGYTFGSGTRLTVV.